This TCR beta chain was sequenced during a study of spatial heterogeneity in lung cancer. Findings and limits, study-wide: In tumors, expanded intratumoral alpha and beta TCR counts tracked mutation counts.

Documented time point: sample taken at primary tumor resection. This clonotype is judged medium-sized (0.01 to 0.1%). The antigen is not known. The CDR3 length is 12 residues. V lost 5 bases and J 5 bases, leaving 9 bases between the germline ends. The V gene's germline CDR1 is SEHNR and CDR2 FQNEAQ (reference sequence). TCRdb re-called the 5' RACE reads with MiXCR, one entry per CDR3 protein. Of fewer than 20,000 distinct CDR3 sequences in the sample, around 5% were seen once. The chain has TRBV7-9 and TRBJ1-1; perhaps TRBD1 as D (6 bases). This clonotype was sampled from a female donor with early-stage non-small cell lung cancer. Sequenced here: lung tumor tissue, sampled at surgery. This CDR3 is CASSITGTEAFF. The CDR3 region has the DNA TGTGCCAGCAGCATAACAGGGACTGAAGCTTTCTTT.